This T cell receptor beta chain came from a study of control samples from healthy donors and cancer patients. Clones were read by immunoSEQ multiplex PCR, and TCRdb kept only the in-frame ones, dropping some. The sample records fewer than 200,000 clones, 90% being singletons. This CDR3 comprises 14 residues. V dropped 6 bases and J dropped 0; count of bases not matched to a gene: 7. Germline V gene lookup returns CDR1 SQVTM and CDR2 ANQGSEA. The TCR was taken from a woman in her forties or fifties in good health. The source material was blood. The rearrangement links TRBV29-1 to TRBJ1-1, with 7 bases aligning to TRBD1. CDR3 protein: CSVRPRGMNTEAFF. As DNA, the CDR3 is TGCAGCGTACGCCCCAGGGGGATGAACACTGAAGCTTTCTTT.